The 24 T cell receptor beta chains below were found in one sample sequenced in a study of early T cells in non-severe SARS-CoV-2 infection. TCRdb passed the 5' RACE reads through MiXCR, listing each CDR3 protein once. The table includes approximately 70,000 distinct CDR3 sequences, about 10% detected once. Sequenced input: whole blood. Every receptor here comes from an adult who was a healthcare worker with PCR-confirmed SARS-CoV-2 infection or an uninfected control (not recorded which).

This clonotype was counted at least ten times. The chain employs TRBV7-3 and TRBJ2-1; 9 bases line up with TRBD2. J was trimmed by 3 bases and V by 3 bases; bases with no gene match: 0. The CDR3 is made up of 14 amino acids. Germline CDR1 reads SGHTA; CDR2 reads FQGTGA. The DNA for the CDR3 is TGTGCCAGCAGCTTGACTAGCGGCTACAATGAGCAGTTCTTC. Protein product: CASSLTSGYNEQFF.

The CDR3 reads CASSLSENTEAFF. The CDR3 coding sequence is TGTGCCAGCAGCTTAAGCGAGAACACTGAAGCTTTCTTT. The chain uses TRBV7-8 and TRBJ1-1; D unclear. The length of the CDR3 is 13 residues. CDR1 and CDR2 from the germline V gene are SGHVS and FQNEAQ. The ends were cut back, 2 bases at V and 1 base at J, with 5 bases in the middle.

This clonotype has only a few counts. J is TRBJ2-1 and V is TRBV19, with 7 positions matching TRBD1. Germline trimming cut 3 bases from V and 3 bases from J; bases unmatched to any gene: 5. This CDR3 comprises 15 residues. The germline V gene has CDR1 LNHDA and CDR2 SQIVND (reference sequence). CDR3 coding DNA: TGTGCCAGTAGTATCTTTGGGACAGACTACAATGAGCAGTTCTTC. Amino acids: CASSIFGTDYNEQFF.

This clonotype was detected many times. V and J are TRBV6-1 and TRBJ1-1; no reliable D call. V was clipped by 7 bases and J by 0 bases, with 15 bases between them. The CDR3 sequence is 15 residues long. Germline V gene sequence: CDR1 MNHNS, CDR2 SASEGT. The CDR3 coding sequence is TGTGCCAGCAAATTTCGTCAGAGTATGAACACTGAAGCTTTCTTT. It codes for CASKFRQSMNTEAFF.

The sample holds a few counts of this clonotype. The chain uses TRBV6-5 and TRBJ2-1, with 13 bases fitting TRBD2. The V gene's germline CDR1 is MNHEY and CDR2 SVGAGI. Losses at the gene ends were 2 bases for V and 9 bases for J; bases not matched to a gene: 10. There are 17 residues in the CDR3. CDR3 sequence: CASSYVRLAGGLGEQFF. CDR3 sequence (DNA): TGTGCCAGCAGTTACGTCAGACTAGCGGGAGGATTGGGTGAGCAGTTCTTC.

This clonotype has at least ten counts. CDR3 amino acids: CASRTPGSIYEQFF. As DNA, the CDR3 is TGTGCCAGCCGAACACCCGGGAGTATTTATGAGCAGTTCTTC. V and J are TRBV6-5 and TRBJ2-1; D perhaps matches TRBD2 (6 bases). Trimming pared 8 bases from V and 8 bases from J, leaving 19 bases between. CDR3 length: 14 amino acids. CDR1 and CDR2 from the germline V gene are MNHEY and SVGAGI.

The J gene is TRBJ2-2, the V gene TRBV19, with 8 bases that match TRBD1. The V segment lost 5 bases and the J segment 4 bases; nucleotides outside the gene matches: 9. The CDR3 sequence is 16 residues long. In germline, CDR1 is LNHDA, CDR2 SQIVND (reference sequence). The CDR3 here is CASSVQGARGTGELFF. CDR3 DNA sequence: TGTGCCAGTAGTGTCCAGGGGGCTCGCGGCACCGGGGAGCTGTTTTTT.

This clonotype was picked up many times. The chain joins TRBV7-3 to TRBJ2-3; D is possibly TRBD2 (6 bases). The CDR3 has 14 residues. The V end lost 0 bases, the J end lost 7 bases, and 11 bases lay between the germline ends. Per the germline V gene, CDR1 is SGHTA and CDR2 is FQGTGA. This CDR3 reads CASSLTRGLNTQYF. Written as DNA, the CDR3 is TGTGCCAGCAGCTTAACGAGGGGACTTAATACGCAGTATTTT.

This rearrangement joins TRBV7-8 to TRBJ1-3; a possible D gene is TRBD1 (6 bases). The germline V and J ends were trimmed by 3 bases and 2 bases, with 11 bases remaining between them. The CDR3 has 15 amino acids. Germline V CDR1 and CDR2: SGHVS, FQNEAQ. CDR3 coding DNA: TGTGCCAGCAGCTTCAGGGGAATAACTGGAAACACCATATATTTT. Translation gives CASSFRGITGNTIYF.

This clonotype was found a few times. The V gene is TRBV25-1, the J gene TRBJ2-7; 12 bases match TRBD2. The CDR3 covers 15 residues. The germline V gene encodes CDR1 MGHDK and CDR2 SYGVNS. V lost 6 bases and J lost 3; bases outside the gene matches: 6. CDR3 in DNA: TGTGCCAGCAGGGGACCGGGACTAGCGGGCTACGAGCAGTACTTC. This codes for CASRGPGLAGYEQYF.

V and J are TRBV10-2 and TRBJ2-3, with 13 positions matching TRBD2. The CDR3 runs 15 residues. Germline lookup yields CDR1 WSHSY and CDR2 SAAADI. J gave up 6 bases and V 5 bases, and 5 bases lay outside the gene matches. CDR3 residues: CASSLTSGRRDTQYF. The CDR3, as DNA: TGCGCCAGCAGTTTGACTAGCGGGAGGAGGGATACGCAGTATTTT.

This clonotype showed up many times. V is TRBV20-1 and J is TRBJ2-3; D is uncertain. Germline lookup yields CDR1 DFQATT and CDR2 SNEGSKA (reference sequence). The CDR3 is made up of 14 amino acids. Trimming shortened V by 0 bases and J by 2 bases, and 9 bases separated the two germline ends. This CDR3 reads CSARETAFTDTQYF. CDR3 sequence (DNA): TGCAGTGCTAGAGAAACAGCGTTCACAGATACGCAGTATTTT.

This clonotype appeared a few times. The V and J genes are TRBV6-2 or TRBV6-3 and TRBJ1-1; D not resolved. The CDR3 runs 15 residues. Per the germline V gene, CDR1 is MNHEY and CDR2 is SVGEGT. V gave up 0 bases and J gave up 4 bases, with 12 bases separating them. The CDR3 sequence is CASSYSPLSGTEAFF. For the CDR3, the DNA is TGTGCCAGCAGTTACTCGCCCCTCTCGGGCACTGAAGCTTTCTTT.

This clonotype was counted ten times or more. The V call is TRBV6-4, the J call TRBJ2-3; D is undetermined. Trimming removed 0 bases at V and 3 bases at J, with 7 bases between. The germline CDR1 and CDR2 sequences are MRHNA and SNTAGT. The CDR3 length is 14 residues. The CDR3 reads CASSDSTETDTQYF. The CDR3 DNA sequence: TGTGCCAGCAGTGACTCGACCGAGACAGATACGCAGTATTTT.

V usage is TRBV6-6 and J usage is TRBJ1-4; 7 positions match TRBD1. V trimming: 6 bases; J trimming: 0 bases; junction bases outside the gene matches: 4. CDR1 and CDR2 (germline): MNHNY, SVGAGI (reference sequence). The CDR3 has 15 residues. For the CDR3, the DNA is TGTGCCAGCAGCCGCGGGACAGCAACTAATGAAAAACTGTTTTTT. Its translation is CASSRGTATNEKLFF.

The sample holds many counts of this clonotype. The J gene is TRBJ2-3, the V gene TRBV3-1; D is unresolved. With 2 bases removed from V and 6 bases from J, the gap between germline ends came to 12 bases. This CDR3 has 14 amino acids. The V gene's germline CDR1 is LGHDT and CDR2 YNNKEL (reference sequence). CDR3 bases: TGTGCCAGCAGCCAAATGAAAAATTCGGATACGCAGTATTTT. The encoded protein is CASSQMKNSDTQYF.

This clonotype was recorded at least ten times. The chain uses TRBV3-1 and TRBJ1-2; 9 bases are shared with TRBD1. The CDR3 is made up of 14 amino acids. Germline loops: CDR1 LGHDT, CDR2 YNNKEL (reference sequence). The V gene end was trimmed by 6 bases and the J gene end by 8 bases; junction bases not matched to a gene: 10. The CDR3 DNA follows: TGTGCCAGCAGTAAAAACAGGGGGCCCGGCGGCTACACCTTC. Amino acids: CASSKNRGPGGYTF. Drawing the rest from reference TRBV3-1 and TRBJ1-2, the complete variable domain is DTAVSQTPKYLVTQMGNDKSIKCEQNLGHDTMYWYKQDSKKFLKIMFSYNNKELIINETVPNRFSPKSPDKAHLNLHINSLELGDSAVYFCASSKNRGPGGYTFGSGTRLTVV.

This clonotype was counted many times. CDR3 sequence reads: CSVERVRDNEQFF. CDR3 DNA sequence: TGCAGCGTTGAGAGGGTGAGGGACAATGAGCAGTTCTTC. The chain couples TRBV29-1 to TRBJ2-1, with D perhaps matching TRBD2 (5 bases). Trimming removed 3 bases at V and 5 bases at J, with 11 bases between. The CDR3 has 13 amino acids. Looked up from germline, CDR1 is SQVTM and CDR2 is ANQGSEA.

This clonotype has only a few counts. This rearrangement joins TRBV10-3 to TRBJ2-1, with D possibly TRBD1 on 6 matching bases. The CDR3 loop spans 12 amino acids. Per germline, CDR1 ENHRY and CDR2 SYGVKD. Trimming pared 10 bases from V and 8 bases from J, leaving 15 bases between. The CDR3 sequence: CATRIQGHEQFF. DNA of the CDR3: TGTGCCACACGAATACAGGGACATGAGCAGTTCTTC.

CDR3 sequence: CASSDTAETQYF. As DNA, the CDR3 is TGTGCCAGCAGCGACACCGCGGAGACCCAGTACTTC. The V gene is TRBV2, the J gene TRBJ2-5; no firm D call. Germline V gene sequence: CDR1 SNHLY, CDR2 FYNNEI. V shed 6 bases and J shed 5 bases, with 10 bases lying between them. The CDR3 covers 12 residues.

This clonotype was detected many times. In nucleotides, the CDR3 is TGTGCCAGCTCACCCCTAGGTGGTCCCTCCTCTGGAAACACCATATATTTT. Translating gives CASSPLGGPSSGNTIYF. J is TRBJ1-3 and V is TRBV18; D is ambiguous. CDR3 length: 17 amino acids. CDR1 is KGHSH, CDR2 LQKENI, per germline. V shed 3 bases and J shed 0 bases, with 15 bases lying between them.

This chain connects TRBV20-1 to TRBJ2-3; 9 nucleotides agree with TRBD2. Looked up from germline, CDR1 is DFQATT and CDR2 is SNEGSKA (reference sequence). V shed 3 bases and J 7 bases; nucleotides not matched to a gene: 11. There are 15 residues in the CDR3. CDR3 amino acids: CSARVISGSLHTQYF. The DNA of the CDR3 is TGCAGTGCTAGGGTAATTAGCGGGAGTCTTCATACGCAGTATTTT.

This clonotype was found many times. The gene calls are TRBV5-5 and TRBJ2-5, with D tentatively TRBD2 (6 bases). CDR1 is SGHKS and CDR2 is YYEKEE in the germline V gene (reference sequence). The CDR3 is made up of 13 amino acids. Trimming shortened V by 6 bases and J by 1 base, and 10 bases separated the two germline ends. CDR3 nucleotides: TGTGCCAGCATCCTAGCGCTCCAAGAGACCCAGTACTTC. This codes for CASILALQETQYF.

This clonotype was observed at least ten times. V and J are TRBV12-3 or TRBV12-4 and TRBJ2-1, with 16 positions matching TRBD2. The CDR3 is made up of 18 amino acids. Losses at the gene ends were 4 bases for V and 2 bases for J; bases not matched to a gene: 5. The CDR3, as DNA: TGTGCCAGCAGTTCGGGACTAGCGGGAGGGCTTCCCTACAATGAGCAGTTCTTC. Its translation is CASSSGLAGGLPYNEQFF.